This is a list of T cell receptor beta chains from one sample in a study of cytomegalovirus exposure and HLA in healthy donors. TCRdb's table, derived via immunoSEQ multiplex PCR, lists solely in-frame clones and lacks some. The sample carries about 130,000 clones, approximately 80% recorded once. The sample consisted of PBMCs. The source is a man aged 50-59 years in good health and CMV-seronegative. The CDR3 runs from the conserved cysteine through the conserved F or W. The D gene is left open where the match is weak. Not every row has a clone size; where given, it reads once, few, many or a size class.

>NA|few|TRBV10-3|TRBJ2-7
TGTGCCATCAGTGAGTCGGGCAGCTCCTACGAGCAGTACTTC
CAISESGSSYEQYF
>NA|NA|TRBV2|TRBJ2-5
TGTGCCAGCCTACCCGTCCGGGAGACCCAGTACTTC
CASLPVRETQYF
>NA|few|TRBV4-3|TRBJ1-2
TGCGCCAGCAGCCAAGTGAACACAGATCTTGGTGGCTACACCTTC
CASSQVNTDLGGYTF
>TRBD1|NA|TRBV7-9|TRBJ2-1
TGTGCCAGCAGCCCGAGAGACAGGGTTGAGCAGTTCTTC
CASSPRDRVEQFF
>NA|NA|TRBV13|TRBJ1-1
TGTGCCAGCAGCTTACCGGGGGTGAACACTGAAGCTTTCTTT
CASSLPGVNTEAFF
>NA|once|TRBV9|TRBJ2-2
TGTGCCAGCAGCGTCTCGGACACCGGGGAGCTGTTTTTT
CASSVSDTGELFF
>TRBD1|NA|TRBV6-5|TRBJ1-5
TGTGCCAGCAGTTACTCAGGGACAGCGAATCAGCCCCAGCATTTT
CASSYSGTANQPQHF
>TRBD2|NA|TRBV10-3|TRBJ2-5
TGTGCCATCAGTGACCTAGCGGGAGGCGGAGAAGAGACCCAGTACTTC
CAISDLAGGGEETQYF
>TRBD1|NA|TRBV4-1|TRBJ1-6
TGCGCCAGCAGCCAAGAGGACAGGAGGGCGGGGAATTCACCCCTCCACTTT
CASSQEDRRAGNSPLHF
>NA|NA|TRBV19|TRBJ2-7
TGTGCCAGTATGTGGGAAGGGGGATCCTACGAGCAGTACTTC
CASMWEGGSYEQYF
>NA|NA|TRBV28|TRBJ1-6
TGTGCCAGCAGTTCCCCCAGCGGGCGCACCTATAATTCACCCCTCCACTTT
CASSSPSGRTYNSPLHF